This T cell receptor (beta chain) was identified in a study of T cell repertoires in cytomegalovirus infection. About the research overall: Evidence of both CMV infection and a matching HLA type came from public TCR beta signatures.

TCRdb re-called the reads through MiXCR, storing one row per CDR3 protein. The sample holds around 260,000 distinct CDR3 sequences, roughly 26% seen once. This clonotype was detected a few times. Its antigen remains unidentified. The CDR3 loop spans 12 amino acids. CDR1 MGHDK and CDR2 SYGVNS come from the germline V gene. V dropped 4 bases and J dropped 8 bases, with 9 bases sitting between them. General study points: HLA-C-restricted CMV-specific TCR beta clonotypes prevailed in the ex vivo response. Pooled public TCR beta family frequency picked out CMV carriers with the relevant HLA.

This rearrangement joins TRBV25-1 to TRBJ2-1; a weak D match, TRBD1 (5 bases). Sequenced sample: PBMCs. This clonotype was sampled from a human donor in good health (CMV status not recorded). Some clones in this sample may be carry-over from other donors' samples. The CDR3 DNA reads TGTGCCAGCAGTGGATACAGGTATGAGCAGTTCTTC. It yields the protein CASSGYRYEQFF.